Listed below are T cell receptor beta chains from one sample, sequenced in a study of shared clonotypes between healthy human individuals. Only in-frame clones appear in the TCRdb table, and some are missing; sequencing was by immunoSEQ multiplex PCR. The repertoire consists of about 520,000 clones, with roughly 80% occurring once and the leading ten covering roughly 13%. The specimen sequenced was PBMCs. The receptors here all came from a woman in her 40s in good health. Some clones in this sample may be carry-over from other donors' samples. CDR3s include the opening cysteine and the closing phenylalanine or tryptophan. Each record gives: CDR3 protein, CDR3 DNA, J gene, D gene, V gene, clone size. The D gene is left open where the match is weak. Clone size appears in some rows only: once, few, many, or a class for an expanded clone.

CDR3 protein: CASSPWGLASSTDTQYF; CDR3 DNA: TGTGCCAGCAGCCCATGGGGACTAGCGTCTAGTACAGATACGCAGTATTTT; J gene: TRBJ2-3; D gene: TRBD2; V gene: TRBV7-8; clone size: NA
CDR3 protein: CASSGSSSAETQYF; CDR3 DNA: TGTGCCAGCAGCGGGAGTTCCTCAGCAGAGACCCAGTACTTC; J gene: TRBJ2-5; D gene: NA; V gene: TRBV6-5; clone size: NA
CDR3 protein: CASSYRDRGNEQYF; CDR3 DNA: TGTGCCAGCAGTTACCGGGACAGGGGAAACGAGCAGTACTTC; J gene: TRBJ2-7; D gene: TRBD1; V gene: TRBV6-5; clone size: NA
CDR3 protein: CASSLVGGRISYEQYF; CDR3 DNA: TGTGCCAGCAGCTTAGTGGGCGGGAGGATCTCCTACGAGCAGTACTTC; J gene: TRBJ2-7; D gene: TRBD2; V gene: TRBV7-2; clone size: NA
CDR3 protein: CAWSDGTQPQHF; CDR3 DNA: TGTGCCTGGAGTGACGGGACGCAGCCCCAGCATTTT; J gene: TRBJ1-5; D gene: NA; V gene: TRBV30; clone size: NA
CDR3 protein: CASSQGGAGANVLTF; CDR3 DNA: TGCGCCAGCAGCCAAGGGGGGGCTGGGGCCAACGTCCTGACTTTC; J gene: TRBJ2-6; D gene: NA; V gene: TRBV4-1; clone size: NA
CDR3 protein: CASSIGGTGELFF; CDR3 DNA: TGTGCCAGTAGTATAGGGGGGACCGGGGAGCTGTTTTTT; J gene: TRBJ2-2; D gene: NA; V gene: TRBV19; clone size: NA
CDR3 protein: CASSSGQGMGAGHEKLFF; CDR3 DNA: TGTGCCAGCAGCTCAGGACAGGGGATGGGGGCCGGGCATGAAAAACTGTTTTTT; J gene: TRBJ1-4; D gene: TRBD1; V gene: TRBV7-9; clone size: NA
CDR3 protein: CASSFNRWLVHEGFF; CDR3 DNA: TGTGCCAGCAGTTTTAACCGTTGGCTAGTTCATGAGGGGTTCTTC; J gene: TRBJ2-1; D gene: NA; V gene: TRBV28; clone size: once
CDR3 protein: CASSLGLAGAYEQYF; CDR3 DNA: TGCGCCAGCAGCTTAGGACTAGCGGGAGCGTACGAGCAGTACTTC; J gene: TRBJ2-7; D gene: TRBD2; V gene: TRBV5-1; clone size: NA
CDR3 protein: CASSQGDREATEKLFF; CDR3 DNA: TGCGCCAGCAGCCAAGGAGACAGGGAAGCTACCGAAAAACTGTTTTTT; J gene: TRBJ1-4; D gene: TRBD1; V gene: TRBV4-1; clone size: NA
CDR3 protein: CAISESTAYEQYF; CDR3 DNA: TGTGCCATCAGTGAGTCAACAGCCTACGAGCAGTACTTC; J gene: TRBJ2-7; D gene: NA; V gene: TRBV10-3; clone size: NA
CDR3 protein: CSVEWSGRANEQFF; CDR3 DNA: TGCAGCGTTGAATGGAGCGGGAGGGCCAATGAGCAGTTCTTC; J gene: TRBJ2-1; D gene: TRBD2; V gene: TRBV29-1; clone size: NA
CDR3 protein: CASSFLDREEYYGYTF; CDR3 DNA: TGTGCCAGCAGCTTCCTGGACAGGGAGGAGTACTATGGCTACACCTTC; J gene: TRBJ1-2; D gene: TRBD1; V gene: TRBV11-3; clone size: NA